This TCR beta chain comes out of a study of memory CD8 T cells in hepatitis C reinfection. Whole-study context: Between 12 and 24 weeks after reinfection detection, late samples were drawn.

Described time point: late/post reinfection, 12 to 24 weeks after detection. Sorted cells were sequenced directly ex vivo without any in vitro expansion. People who inject drugs from Montreal's HEPCO study were the donors. Control naive CD8 T cells came from two donors at all three reinfection time points. The repertoire was sequenced with immunoSEQ multiplex PCR; TCRdb's copy has only in-frame clones and lacks some. The data show around 45,000 clones, roughly nine tenths seen once. This clone has a handful of counts. Losses at the gene ends were 4 bases for V and 2 bases for J; bases not matched to a gene: 7. Germline V gene sequence: CDR1 SQVTM, CDR2 ANQGSEA. This CDR3 contains 14 residues.

Sequencing used naive CD8+ T cells sorted from blood. The chain recombines TRBV29-1 with TRBJ2-7, with 8 bases identical to TRBD2. The TCR was taken from a man aged 18 to 30 with hepatitis C virus infection. This CDR3 reads CSVVGLAGPYEQYF. Written as DNA, the CDR3 is TGCAGCGTTGTTGGCCTAGCGGGCCCCTACGAGCAGTACTTC.